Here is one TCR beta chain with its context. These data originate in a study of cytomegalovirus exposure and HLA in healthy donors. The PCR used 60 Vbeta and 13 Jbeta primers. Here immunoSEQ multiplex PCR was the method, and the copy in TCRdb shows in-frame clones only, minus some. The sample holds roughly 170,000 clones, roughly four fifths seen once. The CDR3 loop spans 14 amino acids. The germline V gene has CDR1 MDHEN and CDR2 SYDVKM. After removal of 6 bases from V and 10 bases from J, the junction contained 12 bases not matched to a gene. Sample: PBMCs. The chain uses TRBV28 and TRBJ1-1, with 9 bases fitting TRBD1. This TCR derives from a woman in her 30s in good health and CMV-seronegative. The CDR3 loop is CASRGGQGGQGAFF. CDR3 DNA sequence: TGTGCCAGCAGGGGGGGACAGGGAGGGCAGGGAGCTTTCTTT.